Listed here are 18 T cell receptor beta chains from one sample, sequenced in a study of blood T cell repertoires in COVID-19. Sequencing used immunoSEQ multiplex PCR; TCRdb keeps in-frame clones, though not all of them. The table lists roughly 80,000 clones, about four fifths of them singletons. The sample consisted of peripheral blood. These receptors came from a woman aged 55 to 70 with acute or convalescent COVID-19.

The V call is TRBV25-1, the J call TRBJ1-1; the D gene is possibly TRBD1 (5 bases). CDR3 size: 13 residues. V lost 4 bases and J lost 10, with 16 bases in between. Germline CDR1 is MGHDK and CDR2 is SYGVNS. CDR3 in DNA: TGTGCCAGCAGTGGTTGGGGCAGGTCCGTAGCTTTCTTT. This codes for CASSGWGRSVAFF.

The sample holds one count of this clone. The V and J genes are TRBV29-1 and TRBJ2-3; possibly TRBD2 for D (5 bases). Trimming pared 7 bases from V and 3 bases from J, leaving 11 bases between. The CDR3 consists of 12 residues. Germline assignment: CDR1 SQVTM and CDR2 ANQGSEA. CDR3 region: CSAGRGTDTQYF. The DNA of the CDR3 is TGCAGCGCTGGTCGAGGGACAGATACGCAGTATTTT.

The chain links TRBV6-5 to TRBJ1-6, with D perhaps matching TRBD1 (6 bases). Trimming cost V 8 bases and J 2 bases, with 10 bases left between them. CDR1 is MNHEY, CDR2 SVGAGI, per germline. The CDR3 length is 14 residues. The CDR3 DNA is TGTGCCAGCGGGGGGGGCCCCTATAATTCACCCCTCCACTTT. Translation: CASGGGPYNSPLHF.

This clone occurred a few times. This chain connects TRBV4-2 to TRBJ1-1; TRBD1 agrees at 9 bases. Germline values: CDR1 LGHNA, CDR2 YNFKEQ. The CDR3 contains 13 residues. V shed 4 bases, J shed 6 bases, and the junction held 3 bases outside the gene matches. CDR3 residues: CASSRTGVAEAFF. CDR3 DNA: TGTGCCAGCAGCCGGACAGGGGTTGCTGAAGCTTTCTTT.

This clone was seen a few times. This sequence joins TRBV7-9 and TRBJ2-7; 8 bases align to TRBD1. This CDR3 has 13 residues. Germline V gene data show CDR1 as SEHNR and CDR2 as FQNEAQ (reference sequence). J lost 6 bases, V lost 1 base, and 2 bases had no gene match. CDR3 region: CASSLGTGTEQYF. The CDR3 DNA sequence: TGTGCCAGCAGCTTAGGGACAGGGACCGAGCAGTACTTC. Looking up the rest from reference TRBV7-9 and TRBJ2-7 gives the full variable domain: DTGVSQNPRHKITKRGQNVTFRCDPISEHNRLYWYRQTLGQGPEFLTYFQNEAQLEKSRLLSDRFSAERPKGSFSTLEIQRTEQGDSAMYLCASSLGTGTEQYFGPGTRLTVT.

The chain uses TRBV6-2 or TRBV6-3 and TRBJ1-1; the match to TRBD1 covers 10 bases. The CDR3 extends over 13 amino acids. CDR1 is MNHEY and CDR2 is SVGEGT in the germline V gene. V was clipped by 5 bases and J by 5 bases; unmatched bases: 2. CDR3 sequence (DNA): TGTGCCAGCAGTCAGGACAGGGGGACTGAAGCTTTCTTT. It yields the protein CASSQDRGTEAFF.

J is TRBJ1-5 and V is TRBV5-5, with TRBD1 matching 8 bases. CDR1 is SGHKS and CDR2 is YYEKEE in the germline V gene (reference sequence). The CDR3 spans 14 residues. After removal of 4 bases from V and 7 bases from J, the junction contained 7 bases not matched to a gene. This chain's CDR3 is CASSQQGGEQPQHF. As DNA, the CDR3 is TGTGCCAGCAGCCAACAGGGGGGAGAGCAGCCCCAGCATTTT.

This clone was seen a single time. The rearrangement joins TRBV4-1 to TRBJ2-1; TRBD2 aligns across 10 bases. The CDR3 length is 16 residues. Per the germline V gene, CDR1 is MGHRA and CDR2 is YSYEKL. The J segment lost 2 bases and the V segment lost 3 bases, leaving 4 bases of the junction unmatched. The CDR3 reads CASSHLAGVAYNEQFF. As DNA, the CDR3 is TGCGCCAGCAGCCACCTAGCGGGAGTCGCCTACAATGAGCAGTTCTTC.

The genes are TRBV5-1 and TRBJ1-2, with a weak D call TRBD1 (6 bases). This CDR3 contains 14 residues. V was cut by 4 bases and J by 8 bases, with 18 bases left in between. Germline assignment: CDR1 SGHRS and CDR2 YFSETQ. Written as DNA, the CDR3 is TGCGCCAGCAGCCTGGCGGGACATCTAGAGGGCTACACCTTC. Protein: CASSLAGHLEGYTF.

In this sample, this clone turned up once. The genes are TRBV11-3 and TRBJ1-1, with D unresolved. Trimming took 4 bases from V and 2 from J, leaving 8 bases between them. The germline CDR1 and CDR2 sequences are SGHNT and YENEEA. The CDR3 length is 13 residues. CDR3 amino acids: CASSSQVNTEAFF. The CDR3 DNA follows: TGTGCCAGCAGCTCACAAGTCAACACTGAAGCTTTCTTT.

The V call is TRBV6-2 or TRBV6-3, the J call TRBJ1-5; D might be TRBD1 (5 bases). V lost 5 bases and J 1 base, leaving 21 bases between the germline ends. Germline V CDR1 and CDR2: MNHEY, SVGEGT. CDR3 length equals 18 residues. The CDR3 reads CASSTPKGTGVSNQPQHF. The CDR3 DNA sequence: TGTGCCAGCAGTACTCCGAAGGGGACGGGGGTAAGCAATCAGCCCCAGCATTTT.

The chain couples TRBV6-5 to TRBJ1-2, with TRBD1 as a possible D gene (5 bases). The CDR3 sequence is 12 residues long. V shed 1 base and J shed 9 bases, with 9 bases lying between them. The germline V gene has CDR1 MNHEY and CDR2 SVGAGI. The DNA for the CDR3 is TGTGCCAGCAGTTACTGGGGGGAGAGCTACACCTTC. Encoded protein: CASSYWGESYTF.

The rearrangement uses TRBV27 and TRBJ2-7; D may be TRBD1 (6 bases). With 2 bases removed from V and 6 bases from J, the gap between germline ends came to 11 bases. This CDR3 has 13 amino acids. CDR1 MNHEY and CDR2 SMNVEV come from the germline V gene (reference sequence). Here the CDR3 DNA reads TGTGCCAGCAGTTTACTGGGGGCGGGCGAGCAGTACTTC. Translating it yields CASSLLGAGEQYF.

J is TRBJ1-2 and V is TRBV27; 7 positions match TRBD1. V lost 0 bases and J lost 4; bases outside the gene matches: 2. CDR1 and CDR2 from the germline V gene are MNHEY and SMNVEV (reference sequence). The CDR3 consists of 14 residues. Written as DNA, the CDR3 is TGTGCCAGCAGTTTATCCCGGGACAGCTATGGCTACACCTTC. Amino acid sequence: CASSLSRDSYGYTF.

The chain links TRBV29-1 to TRBJ2-5, with 8 bases aligning to TRBD2. V lost 4 bases, J lost 7 bases, and 5 bases stayed unmatched. Germline CDR1 is SQVTM and CDR2 is ANQGSEA. This CDR3 has 12 amino acids. The CDR3 DNA reads TGCAGCGTTGTACGGGGGGGAGGGACCCAGTACTTC. Amino acid sequence: CSVVRGGGTQYF.

CDR3 region: CASSLAQRGNQPQHF. The CDR3 DNA reads as TGTGCCAGCAGCTTAGCCCAGAGGGGCAATCAGCCCCAGCATTTT. The chain carries TRBV7-2 and TRBJ1-5; D gene uncertain. CDR3 length: 15 residues. The germline gives CDR1 SGHTA, CDR2 FQGNSA. V was shortened by 0 bases and J by 2 bases, with 8 bases between the two germline ends.

The genes are TRBV2 and TRBJ2-3, with D perhaps TRBD1 (5 bases). This CDR3 has 14 residues. Germline loops: CDR1 SNHLY, CDR2 FYNNEI. Deletions cut 1 base from V and 1 base from J, with 6 bases between. The CDR3: CASSEGTRTDTQYF. DNA of the CDR3: TGTGCCAGCAGTGAAGGGACACGCACAGATACGCAGTATTTT. Variable domain in full (rest from reference TRBV2 and TRBJ2-3): EPEVTQTPSHQVTQMGQEVILRCVPISNHLYFYWYRQILGQKVEFLVSFYNNEISEKSEIFDDQFSVERPDGSNFTLKIRSTKLEDSAMYFCASSEGTRTDTQYFGPGTRLTVL.

This sequence joins TRBV3-1 (or the pseudogene TRBV3-2) and TRBJ1-2, with no clear D. V was trimmed by 1 base and J by 0 bases, leaving 12 bases between them. The germline CDR1 and CDR2 sequences are LGHDT and YNNKEL (reference sequence). The CDR3 loop spans 16 amino acids. The CDR3 bases are TGTGCCAGCAGCCAAGCGCGGACTTTGGCTAACTATGGCTACACCTTC. Amino acids: CASSQARTLANYGYTF.